The 18 T cell receptor beta chains below were found in one sample sequenced in a study of Tregs in tolerant kidney transplant recipients. The data were produced by immunoSEQ multiplex PCR, yet TCRdb's version contains in-frame clones alone and is incomplete. The sample yields over 50,000 clones, around 82% seen once. The sequencing input was CD4+ T cells from blood. The receptor source for this set is a human donor in good health.

The chain is built from TRBV19 and TRBJ2-2; TRBD2 matches at 7 bases. The CDR3 runs to 15 residues. The V segment lost 7 bases and the J segment 2 bases; nucleotides outside the gene matches: 7. Germline V gene sequence: CDR1 LNHDA, CDR2 SQIVND (reference sequence). CDR3 nucleotides: TGTGCCAGTACCCTTGGGAGGGCCAACACCGGGGAGCTGTTTTTT. Translated: CASTLGRANTGELFF. The entire variable domain, with the rest obtained from reference TRBV19 and TRBJ2-2, is as follows: DGGITQSPKYLFRKEGQNVTLSCEQNLNHDAMYWYRQDPGQGLRLIYYSQIVNDFQKGDIAEGYSVSREKKESFPLTVTSAQKNPTAFYLCASTLGRANTGELFFGEGSRLTVL.

The chain recombines TRBV27 with TRBJ1-5; D ambiguous. V gave up 5 bases and J gave up 5 bases, with 10 bases separating them. Germline CDR1 reads MNHEY; CDR2 reads SMNVEV (reference sequence). CDR3 size: 13 residues. In nucleotides, the CDR3 is TGTGCCAGCAGTCAATTTGGGGATCAGCCCCAGCATTTT. Encoded protein: CASSQFGDQPQHF.

The chain links TRBV2 to TRBJ1-2; D perhaps matches TRBD1 (5 bases). Germline CDR1 SNHLY, CDR2 FYNNEI. Deletions cut 6 bases from V and 7 bases from J, with 15 bases between. CDR3 length: 13 residues. The CDR3 reads CASSRRVGGGYTF. The CDR3 DNA sequence: TGTGCCAGCAGCCGCCGCGTTGGGGGTGGCTACACCTTC.

A single count supports this clone. The J gene is TRBJ1-2, the V gene TRBV7-2; D call uncertain. The CDR3 has 12 residues. Trimming shortened V by 2 bases and J by 5 bases, and 6 bases separated the two germline ends. Germline V gives CDR1 SGHTA, CDR2 FQGNSA. The chain's CDR3 is CASSLQRYGYTF. The CDR3 DNA follows: TGTGCCAGCAGCTTACAACGGTATGGCTACACCTTC.

The rearrangement joins TRBV30 to TRBJ2-7; no reliable D call. Trimming removed 0 bases from V and 2 bases from J, with 8 bases in between. The germline V gene encodes CDR1 GTSNPN and CDR2 SVGIG (reference sequence). The CDR3 length is 13 residues. The CDR3 is CAWSVSLPYEQYF. The CDR3 DNA is TGTGCCTGGAGTGTATCACTCCCCTACGAGCAGTACTTC.

CDR3 DNA: TGTGCCACTAACGCAGGGGATGGGGCCAACGTCCTGACTTTC. Residues: CATNAGDGANVLTF. This chain connects TRBV2 to TRBJ2-6; D possibly corresponds to TRBD1 (6 bases). Trimming cost V 10 bases and J 3 bases, with 13 bases left between them. The CDR3 runs 14 residues. Germline CDR1 is SNHLY and CDR2 is FYNNEI.

The chain employs TRBV6-5 and TRBJ2-7, with D uncertain. The CDR3 has 15 amino acids. Trimming took off 1 base at V and 6 bases at J, with 16 bases between the two ends. The germline V gene encodes CDR1 MNHEY and CDR2 SVGAGI. CDR3 residues: CASSYFPNLAAEQYF. CDR3 sequence (DNA): TGTGCCAGCAGTTACTTCCCAAATTTAGCAGCCGAGCAGTACTTC.

This chain joins TRBV5-8 and TRBJ2-5; D remains ambiguous. The germline V gene has CDR1 SGHTS and CDR2 YDEGEE. Trimming removed 0 bases at V and 1 base at J, with 10 bases between. This CDR3 comprises 15 residues. CDR3 nucleotide sequence: TGTGCCAGCAGCTTGGTTAGGGCGCTCCAAGAGACCCAGTACTTC. This codes for CASSLVRALQETQYF.

The chain combines TRBV29-1 with TRBJ2-2, with D uncertain. This CDR3 spans 14 amino acids. Germline lookup yields CDR1 SQVTM and CDR2 ANQGSEA. The V end was cut by 4 bases, the J end by 1 base, with 10 bases between. CDR3 DNA: TGCAGCGTTGTGCCCGAACTGAACACCGGGGAGCTGTTTTTT. The encoded protein is CSVVPELNTGELFF.

The chain links TRBV9 to TRBJ2-2; D is ambiguous. CDR3 length: 15 amino acids. The germline gives CDR1 SGDLS, CDR2 YYNGEE. Trimming shortened V by 0 bases and J by 5 bases, and 11 bases separated the two germline ends. CDR3 loop: CASSVATTRTGELFF. CDR3 nucleotide sequence: TGTGCCAGCAGCGTAGCTACTACCAGGACCGGGGAGCTGTTTTTT.

The chain carries TRBV5-1 and TRBJ2-3; D not resolved. Trimming removed 1 base from V and 1 base from J, with 10 bases in between. CDR1 is SGHRS and CDR2 is YFSETQ in the germline V gene. The CDR3 loop spans 15 amino acids. CDR3 protein: CASSLHPLRTDTQYF. The CDR3 DNA follows: TGCGCCAGCAGCTTGCACCCTCTACGCACAGATACGCAGTATTTT.

This chain joins TRBV4-2 and TRBJ2-1, with D uncertain. This CDR3 spans 15 amino acids. The germline V and J ends were trimmed by 0 bases and 14 bases, with 20 bases remaining between them. CDR1 LGHNA and CDR2 YNFKEQ come from the germline V gene. CDR3 residues: CASSQDLIIATAEFF. The CDR3 DNA is TGTGCCAGCAGCCAAGATTTAATTATAGCTACCGCGGAGTTCTTC.

The chain employs TRBV5-5 and TRBJ1-2; D is perhaps TRBD1 (6 bases). Trimming removed 4 bases at V and 3 bases at J, with 16 bases between. Germline CDR1 reads SGHKS; CDR2 reads YYEKEE (reference sequence). The CDR3 extends over 15 amino acids. The chain's CDR3 is CASSLSAGADYGYTF. Here the CDR3 DNA reads TGTGCCAGCAGCCTCAGTGCAGGGGCGGACTATGGCTACACCTTC.

V usage is TRBV6-5 and J usage is TRBJ2-3; maybe TRBD2 (5 bases). This CDR3 comprises 13 residues. V was clipped by 5 bases and J by 2 bases, with 8 bases between them. Per the germline V gene, CDR1 is MNHEY and CDR2 is SVGAGI. The CDR3 sequence is CASSQDFTDTQYF. CDR3 coding DNA: TGTGCCAGCAGTCAGGACTTCACAGATACGCAGTATTTT.

V gene TRBV11-3 combines with J gene TRBJ1-3, with 8 bases aligning to TRBD1. V was clipped by 2 bases and J by 4 bases; unmatched bases: 10. This CDR3 has 17 amino acids. The germline V gene has CDR1 SGHNT and CDR2 YENEEA. CDR3 residues: CASSLSPRGLAGNTIYF. The DNA of the CDR3 is TGTGCCAGCAGCTTATCGCCCAGGGGGCTCGCCGGAAACACCATATATTTT.

V usage is TRBV18 and J usage is TRBJ1-4; TRBD1 matches 9 bases. CDR1 and CDR2 from the germline V gene are KGHSH and LQKENI. The CDR3 sequence is 14 residues long. The V gene end was trimmed by 6 bases and the J gene end by 8 bases; junction bases not matched to a gene: 7. Written as DNA, the CDR3 is TGTGCCAGCTCTATGGGACAGGGTGGAGAAAAACTGTTTTTT. This translates into CASSMGQGGEKLFF.

The chain couples TRBV5-5 to TRBJ2-7; possible D gene TRBD1, 6 bases. The CDR3 extends over 14 amino acids. Trimming pared 4 bases from V and 2 bases from J, leaving 13 bases between. Per germline, CDR1 SGHKS and CDR2 YYEKEE (reference sequence). CDR3 loop: CASSVQGRAYEQYF. CDR3 coding DNA: TGTGCCAGCAGCGTACAGGGAAGGGCCTACGAGCAGTACTTC.

The genes are TRBV19 and TRBJ1-2; D gene ambiguous. The CDR3 extends over 15 amino acids. V lost 6 bases, J lost 0 bases, and 14 bases lay in between. CDR1 is LNHDA and CDR2 is SQIVND in the germline V gene (reference sequence). The chain's CDR3 is CASRESQQPNYGYTF. CDR3 coding DNA: TGTGCCAGTAGAGAGAGCCAACAACCTAACTATGGCTACACCTTC. The variable domain in full, with the rest retrieved from reference TRBV19 and TRBJ1-2, is DGGITQSPKYLFRKEGQNVTLSCEQNLNHDAMYWYRQDPGQGLRLIYYSQIVNDFQKGDIAEGYSVSREKKESFPLTVTSAQKNPTAFYLCASRESQQPNYGYTFGSGTRLTVV.